The sequence of this TCR beta chain was determined in a study of T cell responses to AZD1222 COVID-19 vaccine (dated by TCRdb to the early 2020s). About the investigation overall: A total of approximately 240 trial participants underwent TCR sequencing, of whom 207 had received two doses of AZD1222 and around 25 had received two doses of the MenACWY control vaccine. Trial participants were enrolled by age into 18-55, 56-69 and 70-plus year subgroups, with around 150, 28 and 57 TCR-sequenced participants respectively. Study-wide findings and limitations: Most participants were white British and females outnumbered males, and the authors suggested that clonal diversity may have been underestimated. After two AZD1222 doses, both the breadth and the depth of spike-specific TCRs were significantly higher than at day 0 and than in MenACWY recipients. CD4 TCRs associated with the vaccine covered the entire spike protein, and the dominant responses were in regions 160-218 and 743-854. In the small 56-69-year group, the increase in depth fell short of significance, most likely because of low power. Because no day 14 peak-response samples were available, the repertoires could be characterized only after the peak T cell response. Conclusions about previously exposed vaccinees are limited because only a handful of AZD1222 recipients were SARS-CoV-2 seropositive at baseline. Epitopes outside the regions mutated in the B.1.351 and B.1.1.7 variants were reportedly recognized by nearly half of the unique spike-specific TCRs.

This clone was found a few times. What this receptor recognizes is not known. No per-base quality is available; no much larger clone lies one base away. The CDR3 regions of human TCRbeta chains were subjected to immunosequencing. The authors' analysis ran thus. TCRs in the repertoires were compared against a reference library of SARS-CoV-2-specific TCRs that had been generated with the MIRA antigen-specificity platform. Breadth meant the fraction of unique TCRs that were SARS-CoV-2-associated, whereas depth meant the fraction of total T cells that were SARS-CoV-2-associated. Using the MIRA data, each spike-specific TCR was assigned both to the spike region to which the TCR was reactive and to a CD4 or CD8 class. Log10-transformed breadth and depth values were compared by one-way ANOVA with Sidak's multiple comparisons tests. TCRdb limited this immuneACCESS table to in-frame rearrangements with V and J called. A share of clones is missing; checked studies link under half to unresolved V genes, and the rest is unexplained. V and J calls and clone size are copied from that table; D and trimming were computed from the DNA. The sample table holds some 120,000 clones, of which roughly 85% were seen once. The ten largest clones capture about 19% of the sample.

Taken with the paper, the label for time point translates to: baseline before first vaccination. The sample's treatment or condition label, decoded: meningococcal conjugate vaccine given as trial control. Vaccinee samples were obtained from the UK trials COV001 and COV002, which included a single-blind randomized controlled phase 2/3 trial of AZD1222 (ChAdOx1 nCoV-19) in healthy adults. For TCRbeta chain sequencing, PBMC samples from trial participants were taken at day 0 and at day 28 after the second dose. V lost 6 bases and J lost 6 bases, and the count of bases not matched to a germline gene is 7. Taken from the germline V gene, the CDR1 and CDR2 loops are MNHEY and SVGAGI. The CDR3 numbers 13 residues from cysteine through phenylalanine. Just CDR3 DNA is preserved here, 39 bases in frame from base 1.

The material sequenced was peripheral blood, taken on day 0 of MenACWY control vaccination. This clonotype was sampled from an adult in good health. The rearrangement joined TRBV6-5 to TRBJ2-7; TRBD1 lines up with 8 middle nucleotides. The CDR3 protein: CASRLLTGVEQYF. The DNA is as follows: TGTGCCAGCAGACTACTGACAGGGGTCGAGCAGTACTTC.